The 15 T cell receptor beta chains presented below share a single source sample, sequenced in a study of cytomegalovirus exposure and HLA in healthy donors. Both 60 Vbeta primers and 13 Jbeta primers went into the PCR. Profiled with immunoSEQ multiplex PCR; TCRdb holds only in-frame clones, not every one. The sample yields around 150,000 clones, over 80% seen once. The sample consisted of PBMCs. The receptors were gathered from a girl between 10 and 17 years old in good health and CMV-seropositive.

The V and J genes are TRBV27 and TRBJ1-4; the D gene is possibly TRBD1 (5 bases). There are 15 residues in the CDR3. The V end was cut by 4 bases, the J end by 3 bases, with 12 bases between. The germline V gene has CDR1 MNHEY and CDR2 SMNVEV (reference sequence). CDR3 protein: CASSSVDRANEKLFF. For the CDR3, the DNA is TGTGCCAGCAGTTCGGTCGACAGAGCTAATGAAAAACTGTTTTTT.

The gene calls are TRBV4-1 and TRBJ2-1; tentative D call: TRBD2 (6 bases). The ends were cut back, 3 bases at V and 5 bases at J, with 17 bases in the middle. Germline V gene sequence: CDR1 MGHRA, CDR2 YSYEKL. CDR3 length: 16 residues. CDR3 loop: CASSHIHATRDNEQFF. The CDR3 nucleotides are TGCGCCAGCAGCCATATACACGCGACTAGAGACAATGAGCAGTTCTTC.

The genes are TRBV28 and TRBJ2-1; 8 bases are shared with TRBD1. CDR1 and CDR2 from the germline V gene are MDHEN and SYDVKM. The CDR3 runs to 15 residues. After removal of 5 bases from V and 10 bases from J, the junction contained 13 bases not matched to a gene. The CDR3: CASSQDRGPFEEQFF. The DNA for the CDR3 is TGTGCCAGCAGTCAAGACAGGGGCCCCTTCGAGGAGCAGTTCTTC.

The genes are TRBV6-5 and TRBJ1-1; weak D call: TRBD1 (5 bases). The ends were cut back, 8 bases at V and 4 bases at J, with 17 bases in the middle. The CDR3 totals 14 residues. In germline, CDR1 is MNHEY, CDR2 SVGAGI. CDR3 amino acids: CASAVGGVSTEAFF. The CDR3 DNA reads as TGTGCCAGCGCCGTGGGGGGTGTTAGCACTGAAGCTTTCTTT.

The chain employs TRBV5-4 and TRBJ2-3, with 11 bases aligning to TRBD2. Per germline, CDR1 SGHNT and CDR2 YYREEE (reference sequence). Trimming removed 5 bases from V and 5 bases from J; junction bases left unmatched: 10. The CDR3 length is 16 residues. This CDR3 reads CASSPIAGGQGDTQYF. The DNA of the CDR3 is TGTGCCAGCAGTCCTATAGCGGGAGGGCAGGGAGATACGCAGTATTTT.

The chain couples TRBV6-4 to TRBJ2-1; unclear D gene. Germline lookup yields CDR1 MRHNA and CDR2 SNTAGT. This CDR3 region has 13 residues. The V gene lost 2 bases and the J gene lost 3 bases, with 5 bases spanning the gap. CDR3: CASSDTYYNEQFF. CDR3 nucleotides: TGTGCCAGCAGTGACACCTACTACAATGAGCAGTTCTTC.

This clone has only one observation. This chain uses TRBV18 with TRBJ2-3, with D possibly being TRBD1 (5 bases). Per germline, CDR1 KGHSH and CDR2 LQKENI. V was cut by 2 bases and J by 4 bases, with 19 bases left in between. CDR3 length: 17 residues. This chain's CDR3 is CASSPAGSGEGADTQYF. CDR3 in DNA: TGTGCCAGCTCACCAGCCGGGTCAGGAGAAGGGGCAGATACGCAGTATTTT.

As DNA, the CDR3 is TGTGCCAGCAGCCAGGGGCGGGGGCCCTCCTACAATGAGCAGTTCTTC. Translated: CASSQGRGPSYNEQFF. This chain links TRBV28 with TRBJ2-1; tentative D call: TRBD2 (7 bases). This CDR3 region has 16 residues. Trimming left V 6 bases short and J 0 bases short, with 15 bases between. The V gene's germline CDR1 is MDHEN and CDR2 SYDVKM.

This chain joins TRBV5-1 and TRBJ2-1; 8 bases agree with TRBD1. The V gene end was trimmed by 0 bases and the J gene end by 4 bases; junction bases not matched to a gene: 3. The CDR3 has 15 amino acids. Germline CDR1 reads SGHRS; CDR2 reads YFSETQ. The CDR3 nucleotides are TGCGCCAGCAGCTTGGGGGGGGACAGGTACAATGAGCAGTTCTTC. This encodes CASSLGGDRYNEQFF.

The CDR3 DNA is TGTGCCAGCAGCCATAGCGGGAGCCCCCACAATGAGCAGTTCTTC. This translates into CASSHSGSPHNEQFF. V and J are TRBV7-3 and TRBJ2-1; 9 bases map to TRBD2. The CDR3 sequence is 15 residues long. Looked up from germline, CDR1 is SGHTA and CDR2 is FQGTGA. The J segment lost 5 bases and the V segment lost 5 bases, leaving 7 bases of the junction unmatched.

The chain couples TRBV5-4 to TRBJ1-2; the match to TRBD1 covers 7 bases. CDR3 size: 14 residues. V was pared by 3 bases and J by 4 bases, with 6 bases of the junction left unmatched. CDR1 and CDR2 (germline): SGHNT, YYREEE (reference sequence). The CDR3 loop reads CASSSTGRGYGYTF. CDR3 in DNA: TGTGCCAGCAGCTCGACAGGGAGAGGCTATGGCTACACCTTC.

This rearrangement joins TRBV29-1 to TRBJ2-3; 9 positions agree with TRBD2. Germline CDR1 and CDR2: SQVTM and ANQGSEA. The CDR3 is made up of 15 amino acids. V lost 7 bases to trimming and J lost 1 base; unmatched junction nucleotides: 9. CDR3 amino acids: CSAYLLAGRTDTQYF. The DNA for the CDR3 is TGCAGCGCCTACCTCCTAGCGGGACGCACAGATACGCAGTATTTT.

The chain joins TRBV7-9 to TRBJ2-7; TRBD2 is a possible D gene (6 bases). CDR1 and CDR2 (germline): SEHNR, FQNEAQ (reference sequence). Trimming removed 5 bases from V and 7 bases from J, with 18 bases in between. The CDR3 runs to 14 residues. CDR3 amino acids: CASSVLGGVGEQYF. The DNA for the CDR3 is TGTGCCAGCAGCGTTCTCGGGGGTGTTGGGGAGCAGTACTTC.

This clone turned up a few times. The CDR3 loop reads CASRPGTGSTDTQYF. The CDR3 bases are TGTGCCAGCAGACCCGGGACAGGGAGCACAGATACGCAGTATTTT. The rearrangement joins TRBV7-9 to TRBJ2-3, with TRBD1 identical over 9 bases. The CDR3 loop spans 15 amino acids. Trimming cost V 6 bases and J 0 bases; bases outside gene matches: 4. CDR1 and CDR2 from the germline V gene are SEHNR and FQNEAQ (reference sequence).

The chain uses TRBV27 and TRBJ2-7; the D gene is possibly TRBD1 (6 bases). Trimming took 5 bases from V and 3 from J, leaving 14 bases between them. This CDR3 is 14 amino acids long. Germline CDR1 MNHEY, CDR2 SMNVEV (reference sequence). As DNA, the CDR3 is TGTGCCAGCAGTCTGGACAGTGCAAACTACGAGCAGTACTTC. Its protein product is CASSLDSANYEQYF.